These T cell receptor beta chains were read from a single sample in a study of molecular identifiers for immune sequencing clone quantification. A single record per CDR3 protein comes from TCRdb applying MiXCR to the PCR reads. The sample records about 320,000 distinct CDR3 sequences, about 22% being singletons. Specimen: naive CD8+ T cells from blood, with Jurkat cell RNA spiked in. These receptors all stem from a human donor in good health. Some libraries in this study had Jurkat cell RNA spiked in. Each CDR3 is given without its conserved first and last residue.

TRBJ2-3 | TRBV29-1 | SVGLAGMDTQY
TRBJ2-3 | TRBV4-3 | ASSQTNRFPQY
TRBJ2-7 | TRBV10-3 | AISPAPGKTYYEQY
TRBJ2-5 | TRBV7-6 | ASSRPQARQETQY
TRBJ1-1 | TRBV7-6 | ASSLAGMNTEAF
TRBJ2-5 | TRBV6-2/TRBV6-3 | ASSQRDYQETQY
TRBJ2-5 | TRBV19 | ASTDSTGGPETQY
TRBJ2-5 | TRBV7-9 | ASSLPRGLQETQY
TRBJ2-2 | TRBV30 | AWSGGAGYTGELF
TRBJ1-3 | TRBV5-4 | ASSYGTGAGNTIY